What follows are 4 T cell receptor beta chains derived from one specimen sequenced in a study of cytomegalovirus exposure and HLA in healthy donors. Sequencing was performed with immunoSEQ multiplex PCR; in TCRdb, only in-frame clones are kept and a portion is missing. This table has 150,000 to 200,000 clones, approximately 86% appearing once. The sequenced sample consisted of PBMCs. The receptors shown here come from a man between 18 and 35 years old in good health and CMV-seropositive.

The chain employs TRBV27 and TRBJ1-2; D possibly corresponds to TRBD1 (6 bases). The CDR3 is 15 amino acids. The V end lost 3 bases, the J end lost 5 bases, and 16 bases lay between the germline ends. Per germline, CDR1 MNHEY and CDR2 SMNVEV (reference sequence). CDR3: CASSFRGGFWYGYTF. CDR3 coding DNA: TGTGCCAGCAGTTTTAGAGGGGGTTTTTGGTATGGCTACACCTTC.

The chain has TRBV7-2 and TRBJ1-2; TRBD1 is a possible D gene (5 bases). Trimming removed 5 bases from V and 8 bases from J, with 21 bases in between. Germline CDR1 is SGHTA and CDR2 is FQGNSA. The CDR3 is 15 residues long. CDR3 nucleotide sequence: TGTGCCAGCAGCAAAGCAGGGTACAACACTGAAGGCTACACCTTC. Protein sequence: CASSKAGYNTEGYTF.

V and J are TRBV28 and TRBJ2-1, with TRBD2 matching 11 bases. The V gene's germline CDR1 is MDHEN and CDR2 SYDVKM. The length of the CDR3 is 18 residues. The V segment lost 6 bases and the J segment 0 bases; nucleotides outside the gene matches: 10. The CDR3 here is CASSFLAGGGSSYNEQFF. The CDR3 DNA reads TGTGCCAGCAGCTTCCTAGCGGGGGGAGGGAGCTCCTACAATGAGCAGTTCTTC.

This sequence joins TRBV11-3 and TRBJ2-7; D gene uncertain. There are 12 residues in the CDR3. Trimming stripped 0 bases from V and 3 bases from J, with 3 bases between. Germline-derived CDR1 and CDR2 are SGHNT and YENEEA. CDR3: CASSLDGYEQYF. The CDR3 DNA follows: TGTGCCAGCAGCTTAGACGGCTACGAGCAGTACTTC.